The rows below give T cell receptor beta chains drawn from one sample of a study of T cell responses to AZD1222 COVID-19 vaccine. Repertoires were generated with immunoSEQ multiplex PCR, while TCRdb's copy carries only in-frame clones and drops some. The sample comprises around 78,000 clones, around 90% of which are singletons, and roughly 5% rests with the top ten. Sequences were derived from peripheral blood, sampled on day 0 of MenACWY control vaccination. Receptors were obtained from an adult in good health. CDR3s include the opening cysteine and the closing phenylalanine or tryptophan. The order of the fields is J gene, D gene, clone size, V gene, CDR3 protein, CDR3 DNA. A D gene is named only where the DNA matches it firmly. Clone size appears in some rows only: once, few, many, or a class for an expanded clone.

J gene: TRBJ1-6
D gene: TRBD1
clone size: .
V gene: TRBV7-2
CDR3 protein: CASSPGTGGLSLHF
CDR3 DNA: TGTGCCAGCAGCCCCGGGACAGGGGGTCTTTCCCTCCACTTT

J gene: TRBJ1-1
D gene: TRBD1
clone size: .
V gene: TRBV6-5
CDR3 protein: CASSYVPDRSEAFF
CDR3 DNA: TGTGCCAGCAGTTACGTTCCGGACAGGAGTGAAGCTTTCTTT

J gene: TRBJ2-1
D gene: TRBD2
clone size: .
V gene: TRBV5-1
CDR3 protein: CASSPTSGVSYNEQFF
CDR3 DNA: TGCGCCAGCAGCCCGACTAGCGGGGTAAGCTACAATGAGCAGTTCTTC

J gene: TRBJ2-7
D gene: TRBD2
clone size: .
V gene: TRBV7-2
CDR3 protein: CASRLAGGPREQYF
CDR3 DNA: TGTGCCAGCCGTCTAGCGGGGGGGCCGCGCGAGCAGTACTTC

J gene: TRBJ1-1
D gene: .
clone size: .
V gene: TRBV18
CDR3 protein: CASKTGNTEAFF
CDR3 DNA: TGTGCCAGCAAGACAGGGAACACTGAAGCTTTCTTT

J gene: TRBJ1-4
D gene: .
clone size: once
V gene: TRBV3-1/TRBV3-2
CDR3 protein: CASSLRGTFPNEKLFF
CDR3 DNA: TGTGCCAGCAGCCTCCGAGGGACCTTCCCCAATGAAAAACTGTTTTTT

J gene: TRBJ2-7
D gene: TRBD1
clone size: .
V gene: TRBV7-8
CDR3 protein: CASSLEGQGFSYEQYF
CDR3 DNA: TGTGCCAGCAGCTTAGAGGGACAGGGGTTCTCCTACGAGCAGTACTTC

J gene: TRBJ2-1
D gene: TRBD2
clone size: .
V gene: TRBV9
CDR3 protein: CASSVGWGGNEQFF
CDR3 DNA: TGTGCCAGCAGCGTAGGATGGGGGGGCAATGAGCAGTTCTTC

J gene: TRBJ2-2
D gene: .
clone size: .
V gene: TRBV27
CDR3 protein: CASSSQRTGELFF
CDR3 DNA: TGTGCCAGCAGTTCTCAGAGAACCGGGGAGCTGTTTTTT

J gene: TRBJ1-5
D gene: .
clone size: .
V gene: TRBV5-1
CDR3 protein: CASSLEGTGNQPQHF
CDR3 DNA: TGCGCCAGCAGCTTGGAGGGGACGGGCAATCAGCCCCAGCATTTT

J gene: TRBJ2-3
D gene: .
clone size: .
V gene: TRBV7-8
CDR3 protein: CASRQDRSTDTQYF
CDR3 DNA: TGTGCCAGCAGACAAGACAGAAGCACAGATACGCAGTATTTT

J gene: TRBJ2-2
D gene: TRBD1
clone size: .
V gene: TRBV19
CDR3 protein: CATTTGTVNTGELFF
CDR3 DNA: TGTGCCACCACCACCGGGACAGTGAACACCGGGGAGCTGTTTTTT

J gene: TRBJ1-5
D gene: .
clone size: .
V gene: TRBV27
CDR3 protein: CASRQDGTNSNQPQHF
CDR3 DNA: TGTGCCAGCAGACAAGACGGGACAAATAGCAATCAGCCCCAGCATTTT

J gene: TRBJ2-1
D gene: .
clone size: few
V gene: TRBV5-4
CDR3 protein: CASSLFTGNEQFF
CDR3 DNA: TGTGCCAGCAGCTTGTTTACAGGCAATGAGCAGTTCTTC

J gene: TRBJ2-5
D gene: .
clone size: .
V gene: TRBV27
CDR3 protein: CASSPPGRGRETQYF
CDR3 DNA: TGTGCCAGCAGTCCACCTGGCAGGGGCCGGGAGACCCAGTACTTC

J gene: TRBJ2-1
D gene: .
clone size: .
V gene: TRBV3-1/TRBV3-2
CDR3 protein: CASRPVGSYNEQFF
CDR3 DNA: TGTGCCAGCAGGCCGGTGGGTTCCTACAATGAGCAGTTCTTC

J gene: TRBJ2-3
D gene: TRBD2
clone size: .
V gene: TRBV28
CDR3 protein: CASSFRRGSTDTQYF
CDR3 DNA: TGTGCCAGCAGTTTCCGGCGGGGGAGCACAGATACGCAGTATTTT

J gene: TRBJ2-1
D gene: .
clone size: .
V gene: TRBV3-1/TRBV3-2
CDR3 protein: CASSQEGHNEQFF
CDR3 DNA: TGTGCCAGCAGCCAAGAGGGACACAATGAGCAGTTCTTC

J gene: TRBJ2-7
D gene: .
clone size: .
V gene: TRBV15
CDR3 protein: CATSPHGREQYF
CDR3 DNA: TGTGCCACCAGCCCACACGGGCGCGAGCAGTACTTC

J gene: TRBJ2-3
D gene: TRBD2
clone size: .
V gene: TRBV6-2/TRBV6-3
CDR3 protein: CASSFLGGSTDTQYF
CDR3 DNA: TGTGCCAGCAGTTTTCTCGGGGGGAGCACAGATACGCAGTATTTT

J gene: TRBJ2-6
D gene: .
clone size: .
V gene: TRBV6-6
CDR3 protein: CASSPLVSTGANVLTF
CDR3 DNA: TGTGCCAGCAGTCCTTTGGTCTCGACTGGGGCCAACGTCCTGACTTTC

J gene: TRBJ1-1
D gene: .
clone size: .
V gene: TRBV27
CDR3 protein: CASSLVGGGRNTEAFF
CDR3 DNA: TGTGCCAGCAGTTTAGTTGGCGGGGGGCGGAACACTGAAGCTTTCTTT

J gene: TRBJ1-3
D gene: TRBD1
clone size: .
V gene: TRBV7-9
CDR3 protein: CASSLHGSGQGLSGNTIYF
CDR3 DNA: TGTGCCAGCAGCTTACACGGCTCGGGACAGGGGCTTTCTGGAAACACCATATATTTT

J gene: TRBJ1-1
D gene: .
clone size: .
V gene: TRBV7-9
CDR3 protein: CASSLPLGRGTEAFF
CDR3 DNA: TGTGCCAGCAGCTTGCCGTTAGGGCGCGGGACTGAAGCTTTCTTT

J gene: TRBJ2-1
D gene: .
clone size: .
V gene: TRBV19
CDR3 protein: CASTLTRTSSYNEQFF
CDR3 DNA: TGTGCCAGTACCCTCACGCGAACAAGCTCCTACAATGAGCAGTTCTTC

J gene: TRBJ2-5
D gene: .
clone size: .
V gene: TRBV7-2
CDR3 protein: CASSLYLVTGSAETQYF
CDR3 DNA: TGTGCCAGCAGCCTCTACCTCGTCACAGGGTCGGCAGAGACCCAGTACTTC

J gene: TRBJ1-1
D gene: .
clone size: .
V gene: TRBV4-2
CDR3 protein: CASSQDWTAGLLDTEAFF
CDR3 DNA: TGTGCCAGCAGCCAAGATTGGACGGCAGGGCTATTGGACACTGAAGCTTTCTTT